Each of the 9 T cell receptor beta chains below was sequenced from the same sample in a study of blood T cell repertoires in COVID-19. The table came from immunoSEQ multiplex PCR; TCRdb's copy has only in-frame clones and leaves some out. The sample consists of around 130,000 clones, around four fifths of them appearing once. Specimen: peripheral blood. The receptors stem from a woman of 80 years or more with acute or convalescent COVID-19.

This chain joins TRBV19 and TRBJ2-7; weak D call: TRBD2 (5 bases). CDR3 size: 15 residues. Trimming removed 3 bases from V and 0 bases from J, with 12 bases in between. Germline-derived CDR1 and CDR2 are LNHDA and SQIVND (reference sequence). The CDR3 DNA is TGTGCCAGTAGTATGACGGGGTTTAGCTCCTACGAGCAGTACTTC. Translation gives CASSMTGFSSYEQYF.

This chain links TRBV6-1 with TRBJ1-5; D not certain. The CDR3 is 18 amino acids. Germline V gene data show CDR1 as MNHNS and CDR2 as SASEGT. Trimming left V 3 bases short and J 0 bases short, with 18 bases between. Here the CDR3 reads CASSDLSILLYSNQPQHF. The CDR3 region has the DNA TGTGCCAGCAGTGACTTATCTATTCTTCTTTATAGCAATCAGCCCCAGCATTTT.

The V call is TRBV18, the J call TRBJ2-7; no reliable D call. The CDR3 runs 12 residues. V shed 2 bases and J shed 8 bases, with 10 bases lying between them. Germline CDR1 KGHSH, CDR2 LQKENI. For the CDR3, the DNA is TGTGCCAGCTCACCAGAGGCTGCGAAGCAGTACTTC. Translation: CASSPEAAKQYF.

The chain links TRBV7-2 to TRBJ2-5; 7 positions agree with TRBD2. CDR3 length: 16 residues. V gave up 5 bases and J gave up 3 bases; unmatched junction bases: 12. Looked up from germline, CDR1 is SGHTA and CDR2 is FQGNSA. CDR3 region: CASSPYTTSAKETQYF. The DNA for the CDR3 is TGTGCCAGCAGCCCCTACACCACTAGCGCCAAAGAGACCCAGTACTTC.

The V gene is TRBV15, the J gene TRBJ2-7; TRBD1 agrees at 8 bases. The CDR3 contains 15 residues. Germline CDR1 LNHNV, CDR2 YYDKDF (reference sequence). V lost 0 bases, J lost 2 bases, and 3 bases stayed unmatched. The CDR3 DNA follows: TGTGCCACCAGCAGAGAAAGACAGGGGACCTACGAGCAGTACTTC. This translates into CATSRERQGTYEQYF.

A few counts support this clone. The chain couples TRBV19 to TRBJ1-4, with a tentative D call TRBD1 (6 bases). The CDR3 spans 15 residues. The V end was cut by 4 bases, the J end by 7 bases, with 16 bases between. Germline loops: CDR1 LNHDA, CDR2 SQIVND (reference sequence). CDR3 in DNA: TGTGCCAGTAGTAGGTCGGGAACAGGGATTGAAAAACTGTTTTTT. This codes for CASSRSGTGIEKLFF.

The chain has TRBV5-1 and TRBJ1-6; weak D call: TRBD1 (6 bases). The length of the CDR3 is 14 residues. The V end lost 6 bases, the J end lost 7 bases, and 14 bases lay between the germline ends. Germline lookup yields CDR1 SGHRS and CDR2 YFSETQ. The DNA of the CDR3 is TGCGCCAGCAACGGGGGGGCAGCGAATTCACCCCTCCACTTT. Protein: CASNGGAANSPLHF.

The V call is TRBV13, the J call TRBJ1-2; a weak D match, TRBD1 (5 bases). CDR3 length equals 13 residues. Germline values: CDR1 PRHDT, CDR2 FYEKMQ (reference sequence). V was pared by 5 bases and J by 2 bases, with 9 bases between. CDR3 coding DNA: TGTGCCAGCAGCGTGACAGCAAACTATGGCTACACCTTC. The encoded protein is CASSVTANYGYTF.

This chain's CDR3 is CASEYRGNEKLFF. The CDR3 DNA is TGTGCCAGCGAGTACAGGGGGAATGAAAAACTGTTTTTT. This chain connects TRBV28 to TRBJ1-4; the match to TRBD1 covers 8 bases. J lost 5 bases, V lost 8 bases, and 4 bases had no gene match. The CDR3 is 13 amino acids. The germline V gene encodes CDR1 MDHEN and CDR2 SYDVKM. Together with reference TRBV28 and TRBJ1-4, the CDR3 gives the full variable domain: DVKVTQSSRYLVKRTGEKVFLECVQDMDHENMFWYRQDPGLGLRLIYFSYDVKMKEKGDIPEGYSVSREKKERFSLILESASTNQTSMYLCASEYRGNEKLFFGSGTQLSVL.